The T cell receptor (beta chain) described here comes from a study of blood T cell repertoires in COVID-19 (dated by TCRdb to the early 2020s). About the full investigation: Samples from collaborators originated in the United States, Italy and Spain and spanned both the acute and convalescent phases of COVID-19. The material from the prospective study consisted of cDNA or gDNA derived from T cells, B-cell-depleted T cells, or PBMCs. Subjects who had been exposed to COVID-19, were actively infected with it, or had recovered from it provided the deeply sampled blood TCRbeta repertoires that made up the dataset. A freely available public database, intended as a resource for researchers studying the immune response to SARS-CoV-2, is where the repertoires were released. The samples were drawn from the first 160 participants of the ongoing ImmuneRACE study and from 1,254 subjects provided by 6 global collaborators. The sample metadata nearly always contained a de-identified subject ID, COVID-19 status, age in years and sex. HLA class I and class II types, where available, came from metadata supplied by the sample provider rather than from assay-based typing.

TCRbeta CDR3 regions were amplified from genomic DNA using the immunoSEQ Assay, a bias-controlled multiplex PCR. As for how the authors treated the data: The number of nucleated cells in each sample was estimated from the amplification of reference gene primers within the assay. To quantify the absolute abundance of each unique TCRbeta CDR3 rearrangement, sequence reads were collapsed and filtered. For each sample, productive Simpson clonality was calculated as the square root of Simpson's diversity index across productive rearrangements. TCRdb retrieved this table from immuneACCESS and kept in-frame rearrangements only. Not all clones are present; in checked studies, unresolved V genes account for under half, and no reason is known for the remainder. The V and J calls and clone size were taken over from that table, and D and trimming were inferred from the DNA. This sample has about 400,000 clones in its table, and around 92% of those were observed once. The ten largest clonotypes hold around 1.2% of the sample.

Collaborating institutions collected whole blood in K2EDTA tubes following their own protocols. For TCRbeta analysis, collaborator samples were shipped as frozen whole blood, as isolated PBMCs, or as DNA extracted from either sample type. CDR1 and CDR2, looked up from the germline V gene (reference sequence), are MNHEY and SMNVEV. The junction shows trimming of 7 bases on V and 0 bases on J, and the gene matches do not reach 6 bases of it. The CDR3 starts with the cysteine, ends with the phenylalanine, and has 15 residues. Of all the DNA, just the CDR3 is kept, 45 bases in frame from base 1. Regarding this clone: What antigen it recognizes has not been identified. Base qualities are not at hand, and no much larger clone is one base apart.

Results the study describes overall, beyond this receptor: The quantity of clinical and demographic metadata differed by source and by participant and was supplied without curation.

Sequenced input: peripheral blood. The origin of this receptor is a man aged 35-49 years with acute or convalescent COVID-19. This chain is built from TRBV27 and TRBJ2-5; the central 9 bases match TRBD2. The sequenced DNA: TGTGCCAGCACCCAAAGCGGGGGGTACCAAGAGACCCAGTACTTC. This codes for CASTQSGGYQETQYF.